Listed here is a single T cell receptor beta chain. Just one base apart from a much larger clone, this may be a read error. The data derive from a study of T cells in Graves' hyperthyroidism and ophthalmopathy. RNA transcripts yielded amplified TCR beta CDR3 regions. When the TCR CDR3 underwent first-round RT-PCR, the HTBI primer set was used. TCRdb re-derived calls from the multiplex PCR reads in MiXCR, one entry per CDR3 protein. The repertoire holds around 340,000 distinct CDR3 sequences, with 15% to 20% as singletons. Extraction of PBMCs used 8 to 10 ml of fresh peripheral blood. The TCR was taken from a woman in her thirties or forties with Graves' ophthalmopathy. The sequencing sample was made of blood.

CDR3 sequence (DNA): TGTGCCAGTAAGGTAGTAGACGGGGGGCATCAGCCCCAGCATTTT. Encoded protein: CASKVVDGGHQPQHF. V and J are TRBV19 and TRBJ1-5; tentative D call: TRBD1 (6 bases). The CDR3 is 15 residues long. Trimming took off 7 bases at V and 5 bases at J, with 18 bases between the two ends. Germline CDR1 LNHDA, CDR2 SQIVND (reference sequence). Filled out from reference TRBV19 and TRBJ1-5, the complete variable domain reads DGGITQSPKYLFRKEGQNVTLSCEQNLNHDAMYWYRQDPGQGLRLIYYSQIVNDFQKGDIAEGYSVSREKKESFPLTVTSAQKNPTAFYLCASKVVDGGHQPQHFGDGTRLSIL.